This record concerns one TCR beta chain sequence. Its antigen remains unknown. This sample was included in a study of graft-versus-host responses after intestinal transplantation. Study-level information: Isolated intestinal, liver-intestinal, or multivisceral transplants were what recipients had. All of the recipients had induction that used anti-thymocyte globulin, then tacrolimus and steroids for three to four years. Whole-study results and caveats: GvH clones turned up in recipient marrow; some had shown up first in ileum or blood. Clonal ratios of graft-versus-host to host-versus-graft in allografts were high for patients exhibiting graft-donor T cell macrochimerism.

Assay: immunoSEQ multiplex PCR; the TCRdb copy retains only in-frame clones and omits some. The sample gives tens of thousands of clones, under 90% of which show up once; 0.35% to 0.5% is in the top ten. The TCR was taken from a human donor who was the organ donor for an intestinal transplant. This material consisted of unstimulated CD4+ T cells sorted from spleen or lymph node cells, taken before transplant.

The CDR3 coding sequence is TGTGCCAGTAGTATTCAGGGGGGCAACTATGGCTACACCTTC. It specifies CASSIQGGNYGYTF. The chain uses TRBV19 and TRBJ1-2; TRBD1 matches at 7 bases. The CDR3 contains 14 residues. CDR1 is LNHDA, CDR2 SQIVND, per germline (reference sequence). Germline trimming cut 3 bases from V and 2 bases from J; bases unmatched to any gene: 3.